The text below deals with one TCR beta chain. The antigen is unknown. The sample originates from a study of cytomegalovirus exposure and HLA in healthy donors. Whole-study context: When 300 to 500 donors were genotyped, 81% of them were found to fall in the Caucasian-associated ancestry cluster. Study-level results: Near-uniform donor sequencing depth was presumed by presence/absence analyses.

These donors counted as nominally healthy when sampled, but unrecorded immune exposures were likely. J gave up 8 bases and V 5 bases, and 5 bases lay outside the gene matches. This CDR3 is 13 amino acids long. Looked up from germline, CDR1 is SGHNT and CDR2 is YYREEE (reference sequence). The PCR employed 60 Vbeta primers together with 13 Jbeta primers. Generated by immunoSEQ multiplex PCR, the TCRdb table keeps only in-frame clones and is missing some. The top ten clones hold approximately 1.5% of a sample with 150,000 to 200,000 clones, 80% to 85% of them seen once. The origin of this receptor is a woman under 30 in good health and CMV-seronegative. What was sequenced was PBMCs. The rearrangement uses TRBV5-4 and TRBJ1-3; 9 bases are a match to TRBD1. DNA of the CDR3: TGTGCCAGCAGTCAACAGGGGGCGGACACCATATATTTT. Its translation: CASSQQGADTIYF.